The sequence of this T cell receptor beta chain was determined in a study of shared clonotypes between healthy human individuals (TCRdb year 2020). As for the study more broadly: The cohort comprised a couple of women and three men aged 18 to 49 years. The study deeply sequenced blood TCR repertoires of several healthy adults to estimate repertoire size and the extent of clonotype sharing between individuals. To increase sequencing depth and limit assay-specific biases, different laboratories used diverse techniques to prepare libraries and sequence TCR repertoires. Leukapheresis yielded between about 0.85 and 10 billion PBMCs per donor. Overall study outcomes, separate from this receptor: Sampling was limited to blood, and TCR repertoires in tissue likely differ from TCR repertoires in blood. Because the study included only a small number of donors, the genetic and exposure-history diversity represented was limited. Based on pairwise subsampling, the degree of clonotype sharing among donors was expected to be affected by sequencing depth.

Using the deep immunoSEQ assay, multiplex PCR amplified TCR CDR3 regions from genomic DNA. For each cell subset, the extracted genomic DNA was distributed evenly across all wells of several immunoSEQ 96-well plates, and each plate served as one replicate. Each replicate PCR for unsorted PBMC received roughly 300 ng genomic DNA, equal to 25,000 to 30,000 T cell genomes. Genomic DNA from unsorted PBMC was sequenced over ten immunoSEQ deep assay plates. The purified libraries were quantified using a Qubit 3.0 fluorometer, sized with a Bioanalyzer 2100, and then quantified again using the KAPA Library Quantification kit. A separate single-read 150-cycle Illumina NextSeq 550 flow cell was used to sequence each immunoSEQ 96-well plate. Per the original workflow: The immunoSEQ output contained only junctional sequences without quality scores, so filtering could not match that applied to full-length reads. Sequences were annotated with PyIR, a Python wrapper for IgBLAST v1.9, and V/J genes and CDR3 were assigned using IMGT germline references. Reads with weak V/J assignments (E-value above 1e-6), missing CDR3, stop codons, out-of-frame junctions, or ambiguous translated residues were removed. V3J clonotypes were defined as sequences sharing an identical inferred V gene, J gene, and CDR3 amino acid sequence. The percentage overlap between two repertoires was calculated by dividing the number of shared unique clonotypes by the size of the smaller repertoire. Three approaches were used to assess repertoire richness: RTK rarefaction, the Chao1 estimator, and Recon v2.1 estimates of unobserved clonotypes. The source is immuneACCESS, and TCRdb retained only in-frame sequences with V and J called. Part of the clones is not carried over; for the studies checked, unresolved V genes explain less than half of this, and the remainder is unexplained. From that table come the V and J calls and clone size; the DNA was used to work out D and trimming. This sample is represented by some 96,000 clones; less than 50% of them were singletons. About 15% of the sample lies in the top ten.

The V and J ends are trimmed by 5 bases and 1 base, leaving 9 bases between them. Inclusive of the bounding cysteine and phenylalanine, the CDR3 is 15 residues long. Only the CDR3 portion is preserved as DNA: 45 bases, with reading frame beginning at the first base. Via the germline V gene, CDR1 is SNHLY and CDR2 FYNNEI. In regard to this clone: The clone's antigen remains unknown. Base qualities are not provided; no much larger clone lies one nucleotide away.

The donors were healthy, HIV-negative adults who had no recently reported acute infections or vaccinations. All donors were Caucasian adults living in Nashville, Tennessee, USA. For unsorted samples, about 90 million PBMCs were counted and genomic DNA was extracted with the QIAamp DNA Blood Mini kit. After blood collection by leukapheresis, PBMCs were isolated using Ficoll-Histopaque density gradient centrifugation and then cryopreserved in the vapor phase of liquid nitrogen. The sample taken for sequencing was PBMCs. The receptor's source is a woman between 40 and 55 years old in good health. Some clones in this sample may be carry-over from other donors' samples. The rearranged chain carries TRBV2 and TRBJ2-6; TRBD1 is perhaps the D gene, given 5 matching bases. In nucleotides, the sequence is TGTGCCAGCAGTCCGGACATTTCTGGGGCCAACGTCCTGACTTTC. The translation is CASSPDISGANVLTF. Here the CDR3 is joined to the reference TRBV2 and TRBJ2-6 genes, and the full variable domain is: EPEVTQTPSHQVTQMGQEVILRCVPISNHLYFYWYRQILGQKVEFLVSFYNNEISEKSEIFDDQFSVERPDGSNFTLKIRSTKLEDSAMYFCASSPDISGANVLTFGAGSRLTVL.